The rows below give T cell receptor beta chains drawn from one sample of a study of blood T cell repertoires in COVID-19. Profiled with immunoSEQ multiplex PCR; TCRdb holds only in-frame clones, not every one. The sample shows approximately 72,000 clones, 89% of them seen only once. What was sequenced was peripheral blood. The receptors were sampled from a man between 60 and 75 years old with acute or convalescent COVID-19. Each CDR3 is given with its conserved first and last residue.

CDR3aa	v_gene
CASSSLVGRKGNTIYF	TRBV6-6
CASSYSQGDALNEQFF	TRBV6-6
CASSGGTDTQYF	TRBV7-9
CASSLGTWSNQPQHF	TRBV5-1
CASSYRATYEQYF	TRBV3-1/TRBV3-2
CASSEEAITEAFF	TRBV10-2
CASSLTGIYADSPLHF	TRBV7-6
CASTGGSGANVLTF	TRBV5-1
CASSTGGRNEKLFF	TRBV5-1
CASSMSGGNEQFF	TRBV19
CASSGTAAPSNQPQHF	TRBV19
CASSAERGPPFF	TRBV9
CASRPGTGVTYEQYF	TRBV2
CASSEKGAGNTIYF	TRBV6-1
CASSPLDLAAGRYGYTF	TRBV5-1
CASNQPKGVVNSPLHF	TRBV6-6
CASSGLRQGEAFF	TRBV9
CASSPWDSSKTQYF	TRBV3-1/TRBV3-2
CASSQGLPSGNTIYF	TRBV14
CASSRQGGDTEAFF	TRBV6-5
CATGGGIGNEQFF	TRBV19
CASTSSFSNQPQHF	TRBV2
CASSLGDSANYGYTF	TRBV5-5
CASSLEKGRVPRDEQYF	TRBV5-1
CASRPGTGREYNEQFF	TRBV28
CSAPESGGTGDTEAFF	TRBV29-1
CASSLRAGGPDTQYF	TRBV7-2
CASGLTGGTEAFF	TRBV12-5
CASGLEQPTGWKGQPQHF	TRBV12-5
CASSFGGSTDTQYF	TRBV27
CASSLDLDRVDEQFF	TRBV11-3
CASSLGQGTGNTIYF	TRBV5-4
CASSPTRQNQPQHF	TRBV28
CASSWGQSNQPQHF	TRBV6-1
CASSLGYNSNQPQHF	TRBV5-6
CASSLQLGNIQYF	TRBV11-2
CASIYQGRVSTEAFF	TRBV6-2/TRBV6-3
CAIRPPTGNTEAFF	TRBV10-3
CASCTVPYEQYF	TRBV2
CASTRRRDRGEKGNQPQHF	TRBV2
CASRRQGLNTEAFF	TRBV6-5
CASSIGGVQFF	TRBV19
CASSILHNQPQHF	TRBV19
CAWGQGDSPLHF	TRBV30
CASSLSGVNQPQHF	TRBV7-9
CASTQVGRNTIYF	TRBV6-5
CASSYDRSSYGYTF	TRBV6-5
CASSLPGTVITEAFF	TRBV5-1
CASSAGDWTDNEQFF	TRBV9
CASSQGRGWNQPQHF	TRBV19
CASTGAGGLEAFF	TRBV7-9
CASSLVGRAFF	TRBV5-8